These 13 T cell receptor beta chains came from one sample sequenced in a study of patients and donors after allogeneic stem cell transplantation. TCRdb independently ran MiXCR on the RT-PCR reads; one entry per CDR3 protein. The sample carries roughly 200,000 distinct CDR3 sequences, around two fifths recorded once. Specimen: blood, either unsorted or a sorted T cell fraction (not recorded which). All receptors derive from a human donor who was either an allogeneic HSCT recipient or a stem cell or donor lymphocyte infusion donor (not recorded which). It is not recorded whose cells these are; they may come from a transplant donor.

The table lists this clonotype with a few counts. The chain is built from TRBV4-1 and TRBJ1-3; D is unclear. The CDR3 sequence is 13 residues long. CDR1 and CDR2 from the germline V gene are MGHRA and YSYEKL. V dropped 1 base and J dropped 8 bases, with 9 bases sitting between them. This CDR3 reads CASSQGETDTIYF. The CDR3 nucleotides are TGCGCCAGCAGCCAAGGTGAAACAGACACCATATATTTT.

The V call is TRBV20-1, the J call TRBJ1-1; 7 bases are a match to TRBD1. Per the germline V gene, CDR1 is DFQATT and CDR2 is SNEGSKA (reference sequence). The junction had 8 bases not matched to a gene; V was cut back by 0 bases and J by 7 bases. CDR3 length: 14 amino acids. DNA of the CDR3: TGCAGTGCTAGAGAGCTGACAGGGTGGGGTGAAGCTTTCTTT. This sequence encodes CSARELTGWGEAFF.

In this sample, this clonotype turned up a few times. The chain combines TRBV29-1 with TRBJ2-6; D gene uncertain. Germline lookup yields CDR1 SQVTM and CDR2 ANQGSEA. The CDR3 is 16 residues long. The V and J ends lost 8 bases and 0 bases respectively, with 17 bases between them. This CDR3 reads CSPFSRKNSGANVLTF. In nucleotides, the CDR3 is TGCAGCCCCTTTTCTCGGAAGAACTCTGGGGCCAACGTCCTGACTTTC.

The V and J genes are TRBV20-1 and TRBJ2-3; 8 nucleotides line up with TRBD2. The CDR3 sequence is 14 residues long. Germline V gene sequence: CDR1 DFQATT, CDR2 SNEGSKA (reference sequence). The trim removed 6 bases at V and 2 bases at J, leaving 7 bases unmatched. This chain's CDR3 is CSAIAGIFTDTQYF. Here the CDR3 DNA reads TGCAGTGCCATAGCGGGAATTTTCACAGATACGCAGTATTTT.

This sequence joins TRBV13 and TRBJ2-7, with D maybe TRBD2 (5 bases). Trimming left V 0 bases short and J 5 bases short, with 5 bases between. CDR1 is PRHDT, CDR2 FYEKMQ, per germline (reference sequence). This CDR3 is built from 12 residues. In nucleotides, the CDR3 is TGTGCCAGCAGCTTAGGAGCGGACGAGCAGTACTTC. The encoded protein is CASSLGADEQYF.

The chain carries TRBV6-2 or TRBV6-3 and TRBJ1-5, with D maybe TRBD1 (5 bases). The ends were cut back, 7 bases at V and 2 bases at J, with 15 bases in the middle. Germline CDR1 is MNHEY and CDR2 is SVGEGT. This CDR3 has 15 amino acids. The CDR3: CASTDGGTGNQPQHF. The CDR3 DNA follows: TGTGCCAGCACCGACGGGGGTACCGGCAATCAGCCCCAGCATTTT.

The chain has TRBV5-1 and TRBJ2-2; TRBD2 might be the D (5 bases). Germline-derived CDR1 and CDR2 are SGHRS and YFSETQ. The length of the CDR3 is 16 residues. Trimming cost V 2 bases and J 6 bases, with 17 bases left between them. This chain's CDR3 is CASSFVGGWRPGELFF. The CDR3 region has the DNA TGCGCCAGCAGCTTTGTCGGTGGATGGAGGCCCGGGGAGCTGTTTTTT.

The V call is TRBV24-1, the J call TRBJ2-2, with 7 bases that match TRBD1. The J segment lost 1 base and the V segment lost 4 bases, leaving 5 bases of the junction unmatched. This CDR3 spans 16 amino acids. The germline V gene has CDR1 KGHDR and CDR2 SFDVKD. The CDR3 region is CATSESGQWNTGELFF. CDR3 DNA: TGTGCCACCAGTGAGTCGGGACAGTGGAACACCGGGGAGCTGTTTTTT.

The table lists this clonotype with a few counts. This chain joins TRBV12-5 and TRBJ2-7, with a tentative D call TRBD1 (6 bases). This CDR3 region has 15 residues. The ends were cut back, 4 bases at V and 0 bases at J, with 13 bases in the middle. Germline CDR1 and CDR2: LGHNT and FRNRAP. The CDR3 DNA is TGTGCTAGTGGTTCGGACAGATCCAGCTCCTACGAGCAGTACTTC. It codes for CASGSDRSSSYEQYF.

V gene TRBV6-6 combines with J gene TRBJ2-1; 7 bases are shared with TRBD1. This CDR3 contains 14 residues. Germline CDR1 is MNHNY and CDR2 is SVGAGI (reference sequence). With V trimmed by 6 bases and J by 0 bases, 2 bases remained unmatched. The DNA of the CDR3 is TGTGCCAGCAGGGGGGACAGCTCCTACAATGAGCAGTTCTTC. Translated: CASRGDSSYNEQFF.

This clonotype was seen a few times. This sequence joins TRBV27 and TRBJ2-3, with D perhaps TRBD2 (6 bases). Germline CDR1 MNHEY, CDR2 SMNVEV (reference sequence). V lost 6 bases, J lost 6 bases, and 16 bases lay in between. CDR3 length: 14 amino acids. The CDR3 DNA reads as TGTGCCAGCAGCACCGGGACTCTCGGGGATACGCAGTATTTT. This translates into CASSTGTLGDTQYF.

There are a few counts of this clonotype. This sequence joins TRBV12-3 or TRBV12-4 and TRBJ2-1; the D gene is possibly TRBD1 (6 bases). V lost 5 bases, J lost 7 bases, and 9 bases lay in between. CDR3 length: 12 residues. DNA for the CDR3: TGTGCCAGCAGTCTGGGGGCAAATGAGCAGTTCTTC. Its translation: CASSLGANEQFF.

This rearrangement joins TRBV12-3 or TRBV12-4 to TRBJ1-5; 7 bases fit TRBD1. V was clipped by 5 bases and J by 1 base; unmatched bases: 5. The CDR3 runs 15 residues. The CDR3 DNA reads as TGTGCCAGCAGTAACGGGACAGAGAGCAATCAGCCCCAGCATTTT. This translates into CASSNGTESNQPQHF.